Presented here are 12 T cell receptor beta chains from one specimen sequenced in a study of breast tumors, draining lymph nodes, adjacent tissues. Axillary draining lymph nodes of breast cancer patients supplied the node samples. Each CDR3 protein is one row after TCRdb ran MiXCR on the multiplex PCR reads. The data contain some 120,000 distinct CDR3 sequences, nearly 20% of them seen just once; the ten biggest clones take up approximately 3.5%. The sequenced sample was axillary lymph node tissue. Receptor source: a female donor with breast cancer. Some clones in this sample may be carry-over from other donors' samples.

This clonotype was seen at least ten times. V gene TRBV18 combines with J gene TRBJ2-7, with 7 bases fitting TRBD2. V lost 0 bases to trimming and J lost 4 bases; unmatched junction nucleotides: 9. The CDR3 is made up of 16 amino acids. The germline gives CDR1 KGHSH, CDR2 LQKENI. CDR3 bases: TGTGCCAGCTCACCACCGAGGAGGGAGGGCCAGTACGAGCAGTACTTC. It is translated as CASSPPRREGQYEQYF.

This clonotype was observed many times. This chain joins TRBV29-1 and TRBJ2-7, with D perhaps matching TRBD1 or TRBD2 (5 bases each). The CDR3 covers 14 residues. Trimming removed 3 bases at V and 7 bases at J, with 19 bases between. Germline values: CDR1 SQVTM, CDR2 ANQGSEA. This CDR3 is CSVEDKRGVGEQYF. Here the CDR3 DNA reads TGCAGCGTTGAGGACAAAAGAGGGGTGGGGGAGCAGTACTTC.

A few counts support this clonotype. The chain joins TRBV27 to TRBJ2-2; D may be TRBD2 (5 bases). This CDR3 has 12 amino acids. The germline V gene encodes CDR1 MNHEY and CDR2 SMNVEV (reference sequence). V dropped 3 bases and J dropped 13 bases, with 12 bases sitting between them. The CDR3: CASSFGVQPLFF. CDR3 sequence (DNA): TGTGCCAGCAGTTTCGGGGTCCAACCGCTGTTTTTT.

This clonotype was observed at least ten times. This rearrangement joins TRBV20-1 to TRBJ2-3; TRBD2 agrees at 12 bases. There are 15 residues in the CDR3. Trimming removed 6 bases from V and 4 bases from J; junction bases left unmatched: 8. CDR1 is DFQATT and CDR2 is SNEGSKA in the germline V gene (reference sequence). In DNA form, the CDR3 reads TGCAGTGCCCTAGCGGGAGGGCCGAGGGCAGATACGCAGTATTTT. This sequence encodes CSALAGGPRADTQYF.

This clonotype occurred many times. The genes are TRBV6-1 and TRBJ2-3, with 9 nucleotides matching TRBD1. Germline CDR1 and CDR2: MNHNS and SASEGT. The CDR3 contains 14 residues. Trimming cost V 5 bases and J 4 bases; bases outside gene matches: 4. DNA of the CDR3: TGTGCCAGCAGTTTAACAGGGGGCGCAGATACGCAGTATTTT. Translation: CASSLTGGADTQYF.

This clonotype was counted at least ten times. The rearrangement uses TRBV3-1 and TRBJ1-4; D gene uncertain. The germline gives CDR1 LGHDT, CDR2 YNNKEL (reference sequence). V lost 3 bases to trimming and J lost 0 bases, with 11 bases between them. The CDR3 consists of 16 residues. The CDR3 loop reads CASSHYGRATNEKLFF. DNA of the CDR3: TGTGCCAGCAGCCATTACGGGCGAGCAACTAATGAAAAACTGTTTTTT.

In this sample, this clonotype turned up many times. This chain uses TRBV30 with TRBJ2-7; D may be TRBD2 (5 bases). This CDR3 region has 12 residues. The V gene's germline CDR1 is GTSNPN and CDR2 SVGIG (reference sequence). V was cut by 5 bases and J by 7 bases, with 15 bases left in between. DNA of the CDR3: TGTGCCTGGGAGGGCACCAGTGGGGAGCAGTACTTC. Amino acid sequence: CAWEGTSGEQYF.

The rearrangement links TRBV2 to TRBJ1-1; D gene ambiguous. The germline V and J ends were trimmed by 7 bases and 1 base, with 10 bases remaining between them. CDR1 and CDR2 (germline): SNHLY, FYNNEI. The CDR3 covers 13 residues. Here the CDR3 reads CASKIDGNTEAFF. DNA of the CDR3: TGTGCCAGCAAAATCGACGGGAACACTGAAGCTTTCTTT.

The gene calls are TRBV10-2 and TRBJ2-1; no clear D gene. V was shortened by 5 bases and J by 6 bases, with 8 bases between the two germline ends. The CDR3 sequence is 12 residues long. Germline V gene lookup returns CDR1 WSHSY and CDR2 SAAADI. As DNA, the CDR3 is TGCGCCAGCAGTTACGGGCTCAATGAGCAGTTCTTC. This gives the protein CASSYGLNEQFF.

This clonotype was detected ten times or more. The rearrangement uses TRBV7-6 and TRBJ2-2, with no clear D. Germline values: CDR1 SGHVS, CDR2 FNYEAQ. Trimming took off 4 bases at V and 1 base at J, with 7 bases between the two ends. This CDR3 is 14 amino acids long. CDR3 sequence (DNA): TGTGCCAGCAGCTCTTGGGTGAACACCGGGGAGCTGTTTTTT. This sequence encodes CASSSWVNTGELFF.

This clonotype was seen at least ten times. The chain combines TRBV5-4 with TRBJ2-7; D is possibly TRBD2 (5 bases). The CDR3 loop spans 13 amino acids. Trimming took 2 bases from V and 10 from J, leaving 16 bases between them. Germline CDR1 reads SGHNT; CDR2 reads YYREEE (reference sequence). The CDR3 DNA sequence: TGTGCCAGCAGCTTTCGAGGGATGGGGTTCCAGTACTTC. Protein: CASSFRGMGFQYF. Filled out from reference TRBV5-4 and TRBJ2-7, the complete variable domain reads ETGVTQSPTHLIKTRGQQVTLRCSSQSGHNTVSWYQQALGQGPQFIFQYYREEENGRGNFPPRFSGLQFPNYSSELNVNALELDDSALYLCASSFRGMGFQYFGPGTRLTVT.

This clonotype was detected once. A read error may be the cause here, since a much bigger clone is one base away. The CDR3 ends on some other residue instead of the conserved phenylalanine or tryptophan, so this is likely a read error. The V and J genes are TRBV11-2 and TRBJ2-5, with TRBD2 identical over 12 bases. The J segment lost 5 bases and the V segment lost 5 bases, leaving 0 bases of the junction unmatched. CDR1 and CDR2 from the germline V gene are SGHAT and FQNNGV. The CDR3 has 13 amino acids. The CDR3 region is CASSGTSGETQYS. The CDR3 nucleotides read TGTGCCAGCAGCGGGACTAGCGGGGAGACCCAGTACTCC.